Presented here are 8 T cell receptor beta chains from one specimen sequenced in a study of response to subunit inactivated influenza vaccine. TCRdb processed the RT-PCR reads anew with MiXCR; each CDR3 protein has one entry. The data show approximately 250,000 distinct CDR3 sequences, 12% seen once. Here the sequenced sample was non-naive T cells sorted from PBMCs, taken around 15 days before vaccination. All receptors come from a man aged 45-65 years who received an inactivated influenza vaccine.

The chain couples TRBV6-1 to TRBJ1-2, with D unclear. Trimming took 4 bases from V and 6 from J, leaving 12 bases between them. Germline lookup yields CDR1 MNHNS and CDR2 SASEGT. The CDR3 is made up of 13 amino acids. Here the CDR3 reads CASSVGSVDGYTF. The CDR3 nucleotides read TGTGCCAGCAGTGTAGGTTCGGTTGATGGCTACACCTTC.

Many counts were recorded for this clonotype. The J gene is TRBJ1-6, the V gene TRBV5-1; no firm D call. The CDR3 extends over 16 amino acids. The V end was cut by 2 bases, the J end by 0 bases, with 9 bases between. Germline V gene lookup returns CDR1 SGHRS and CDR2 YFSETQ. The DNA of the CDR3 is TGCGCCAGCAGCTTTTATCAGGACTCCTATAATTCACCCCTCCACTTT. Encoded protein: CASSFYQDSYNSPLHF.

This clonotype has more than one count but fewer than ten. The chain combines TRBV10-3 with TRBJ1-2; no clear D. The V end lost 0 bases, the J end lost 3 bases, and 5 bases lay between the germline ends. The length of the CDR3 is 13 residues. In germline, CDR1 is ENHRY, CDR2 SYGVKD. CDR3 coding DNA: TGTGCCATCAGTGAGTCTATGTACTATGGCTACACCTTC. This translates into CAISESMYYGYTF.

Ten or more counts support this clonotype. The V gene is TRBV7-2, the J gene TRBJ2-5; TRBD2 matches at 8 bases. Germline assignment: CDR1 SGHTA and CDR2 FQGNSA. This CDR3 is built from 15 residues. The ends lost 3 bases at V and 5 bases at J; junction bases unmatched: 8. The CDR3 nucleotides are TGTGCCAGCAGCTTGGTAGCGGGGACGCGGGAGACCCAGTACTTC. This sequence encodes CASSLVAGTRETQYF.

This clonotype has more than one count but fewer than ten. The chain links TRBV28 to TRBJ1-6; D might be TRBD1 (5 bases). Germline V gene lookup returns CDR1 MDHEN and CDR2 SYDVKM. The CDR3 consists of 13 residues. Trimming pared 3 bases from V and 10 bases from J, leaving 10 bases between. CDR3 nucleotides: TGTGCCAGCAGTTTGTCGGGGCTGTCACCCCTCCACTTT. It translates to CASSLSGLSPLHF.

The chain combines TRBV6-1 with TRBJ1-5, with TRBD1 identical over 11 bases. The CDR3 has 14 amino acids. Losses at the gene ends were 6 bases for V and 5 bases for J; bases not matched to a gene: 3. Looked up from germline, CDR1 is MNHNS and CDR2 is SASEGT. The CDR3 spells CASRGQGDYQPQHF. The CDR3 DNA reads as TGTGCCAGCAGGGGACAGGGGGATTATCAGCCCCAGCATTTT.

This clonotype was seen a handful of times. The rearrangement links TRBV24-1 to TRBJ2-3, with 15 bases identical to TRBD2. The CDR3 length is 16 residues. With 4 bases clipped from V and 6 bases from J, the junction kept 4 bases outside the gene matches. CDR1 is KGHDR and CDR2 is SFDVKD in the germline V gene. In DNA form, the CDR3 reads TGTGCCACCAGTGACCCCGGGACTAGCGGGAGGGATACGCAGTATTTT. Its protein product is CATSDPGTSGRDTQYF.

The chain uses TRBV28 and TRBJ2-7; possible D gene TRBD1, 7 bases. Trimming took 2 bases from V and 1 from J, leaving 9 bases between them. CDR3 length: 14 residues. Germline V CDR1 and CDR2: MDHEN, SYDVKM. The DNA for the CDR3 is TGTGCCAGCAGTTTACAGGGGGGATCCTACGAGCAGTACTTC. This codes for CASSLQGGSYEQYF.